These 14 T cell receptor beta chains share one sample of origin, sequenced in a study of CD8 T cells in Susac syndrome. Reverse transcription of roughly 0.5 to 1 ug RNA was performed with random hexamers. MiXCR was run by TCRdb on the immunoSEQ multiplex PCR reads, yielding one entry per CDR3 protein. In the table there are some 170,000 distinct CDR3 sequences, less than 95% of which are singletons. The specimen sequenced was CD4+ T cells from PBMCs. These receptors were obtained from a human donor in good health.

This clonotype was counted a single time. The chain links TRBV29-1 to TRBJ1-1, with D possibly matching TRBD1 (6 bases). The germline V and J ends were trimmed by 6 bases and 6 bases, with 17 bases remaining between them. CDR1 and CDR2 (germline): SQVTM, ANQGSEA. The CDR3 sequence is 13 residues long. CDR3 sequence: CSVVGAGVAEAFF. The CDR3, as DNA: TGCAGCGTGGTGGGGGCAGGGGTCGCTGAAGCTTTCTTT.

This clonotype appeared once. The CDR3 loop is CSARAWGEQYF. Here the CDR3 DNA reads TGCAGTGCTAGGGCCTGGGGCGAGCAGTACTTC. The chain carries TRBV20-1 and TRBJ2-7; unclear D gene. The V and J ends lost 3 bases and 6 bases respectively, with 9 bases between them. The CDR3 is 11 residues long. CDR1 is DFQATT and CDR2 is SNEGSKA in the germline V gene (reference sequence).

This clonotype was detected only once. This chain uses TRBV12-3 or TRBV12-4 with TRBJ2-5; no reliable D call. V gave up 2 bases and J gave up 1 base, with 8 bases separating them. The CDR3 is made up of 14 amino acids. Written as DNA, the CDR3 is TGTGCCAGCAGTTTAAGGTTTTTCCAAGAGACCCAGTACTTC. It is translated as CASSLRFFQETQYF.

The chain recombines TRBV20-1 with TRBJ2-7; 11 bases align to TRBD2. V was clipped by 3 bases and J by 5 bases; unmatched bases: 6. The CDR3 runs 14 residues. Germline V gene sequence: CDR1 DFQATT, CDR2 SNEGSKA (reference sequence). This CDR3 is CSASPSGRRNEQYF. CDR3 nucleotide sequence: TGCAGTGCTAGTCCTAGCGGGAGGAGGAACGAGCAGTACTTC.

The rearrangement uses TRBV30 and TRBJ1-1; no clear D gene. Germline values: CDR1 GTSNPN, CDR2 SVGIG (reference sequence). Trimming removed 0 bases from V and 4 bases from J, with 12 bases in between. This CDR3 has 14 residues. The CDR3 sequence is CAWSVVGVGTEAFF. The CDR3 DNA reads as TGTGCCTGGAGTGTAGTCGGAGTGGGCACTGAAGCTTTCTTT.

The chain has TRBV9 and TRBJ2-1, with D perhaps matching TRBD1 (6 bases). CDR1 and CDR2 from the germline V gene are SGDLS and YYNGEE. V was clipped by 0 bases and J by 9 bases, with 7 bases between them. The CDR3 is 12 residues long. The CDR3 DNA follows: TGTGCCAGCAGCGTAGGGGGGCCTGAGCAGTTCTTC. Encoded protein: CASSVGGPEQFF. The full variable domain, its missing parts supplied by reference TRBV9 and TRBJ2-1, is DSGVTQTPKHLITATGQRVTLRCSPRSGDLSVYWYQQSLDQGLQFLIQYYNGEERAKGNILERFSAQQFPDLHSELNLSSLELGDSALYFCASSVGGPEQFFGPGTRLTVL.

The CDR3 loop reads CSPRLAGDREQFF. The CDR3 nucleotides are TGCAGCCCCCGACTAGCGGGAGACCGTGAGCAGTTCTTC. The chain has TRBV29-1 and TRBJ2-1; 12 nucleotides match TRBD2. Trimming cost V 8 bases and J 9 bases; bases outside gene matches: 8. In germline, CDR1 is SQVTM, CDR2 ANQGSEA. This CDR3 spans 13 amino acids.

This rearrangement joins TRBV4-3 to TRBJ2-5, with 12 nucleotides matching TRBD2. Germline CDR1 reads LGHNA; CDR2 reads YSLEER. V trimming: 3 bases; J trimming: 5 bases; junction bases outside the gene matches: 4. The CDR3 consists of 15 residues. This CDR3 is CASSHGLAGRETQYF. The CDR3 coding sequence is TGCGCCAGCAGCCACGGACTAGCGGGACGCGAGACCCAGTACTTC.

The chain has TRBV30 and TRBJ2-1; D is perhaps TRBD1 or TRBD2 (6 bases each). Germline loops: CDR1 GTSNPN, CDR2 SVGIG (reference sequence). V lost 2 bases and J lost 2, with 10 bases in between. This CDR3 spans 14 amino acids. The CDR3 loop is CAWSNGGAYNEQFF. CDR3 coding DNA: TGTGCCTGGAGTAACGGGGGCGCCTACAATGAGCAGTTCTTC.

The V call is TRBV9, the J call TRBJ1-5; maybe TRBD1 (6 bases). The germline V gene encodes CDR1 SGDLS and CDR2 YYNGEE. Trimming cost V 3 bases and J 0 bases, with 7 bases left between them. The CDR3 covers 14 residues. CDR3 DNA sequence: TGTGCCAGCAGCGCAGGGGTTAGCAATCAGCCCCAGCATTTT. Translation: CASSAGVSNQPQHF.

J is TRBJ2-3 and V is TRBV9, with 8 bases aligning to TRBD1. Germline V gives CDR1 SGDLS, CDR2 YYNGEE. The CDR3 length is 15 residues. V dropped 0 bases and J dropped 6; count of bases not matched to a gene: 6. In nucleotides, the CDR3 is TGTGCCAGCAGCGTAGAAGGGACAGGACGGGATACGCAGTATTTT. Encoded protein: CASSVEGTGRDTQYF.

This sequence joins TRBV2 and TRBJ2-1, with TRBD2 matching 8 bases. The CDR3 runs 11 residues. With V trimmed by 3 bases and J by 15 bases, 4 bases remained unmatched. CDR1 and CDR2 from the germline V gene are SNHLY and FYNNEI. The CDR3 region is CASSEREEGFF. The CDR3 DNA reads TGTGCCAGCAGTGAGCGGGAGGAAGGGTTCTTC.

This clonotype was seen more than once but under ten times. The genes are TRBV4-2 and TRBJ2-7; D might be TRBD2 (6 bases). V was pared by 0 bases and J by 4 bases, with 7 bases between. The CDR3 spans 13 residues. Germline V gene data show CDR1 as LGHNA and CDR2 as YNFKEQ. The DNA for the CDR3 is TGTGCCAGCAGCCAAGAGGGAGGATACGAGCAGTACTTC. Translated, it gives CASSQEGGYEQYF.

The CDR3 DNA reads as TGCAGTGCTCCTAAAGTAGCGGGACAAGAGACCCAGTACTTC. It specifies CSAPKVAGQETQYF. The V call is TRBV20-1, the J call TRBJ2-5; 8 positions agree with TRBD2. With V trimmed by 5 bases and J by 2 bases, 7 bases remained unmatched. The V gene's germline CDR1 is DFQATT and CDR2 SNEGSKA (reference sequence). The CDR3 runs to 14 residues.